A single sample gave rise to the 7 T cell receptor beta chains below, sequenced in a study of T-cell memory formation after mild COVID-19 (TCRdb year 2021). Libraries were prepared through 5' RACE. The listed sequencing device is Illumina NovaSeq 6000. TCRdb handled the public reads itself, with Q25 trimming in fastp and clone calling in MiXCR, and kept productive beta chains. Rows are unified per CDR3 protein, each entry keeping the most common DNA and genes. Counted in this sample were more than 10,000 distinct CDR3 sequences; about a sixth of them appeared once. Clones ranked in the top ten supply about three fifths of the sample. Sequencing used PBMCs or a T cell subset sorted from them (not recorded which). The receptors stem from a man aged 18 to 35 who had mild COVID-19 (a few samples of this study predate the infection). The sample titles of this study are shuffled in the database, so cell type and time point are left out; the donor was told from shared clones.

This clonotype is classed as medium-sized. The V and J genes are TRBV4-1 and TRBJ2-2; D uncertain. Per the germline V gene, CDR1 is MGHRA and CDR2 is YSYEKL. Trimming stripped 0 bases from V and 6 bases from J, with 11 bases between. The CDR3 totals 15 residues. The CDR3 DNA follows: TGCGCCAGCAGCCAAGACAGTGGTGGGGCCGGGGAGCTGTTTTTT. This sequence encodes CASSQDSGGAGELFF.

This sequence joins TRBV20-1 and TRBJ1-2, with TRBD1 matching over 7 bases. The CDR3 is 12 amino acids. J was trimmed by 4 bases and V by 6 bases; bases with no gene match: 5. The germline gives CDR1 DFQATT, CDR2 SNEGSKA (reference sequence). For the CDR3, the DNA is TGCAGTGCAGCGGGACAGCCCTATGGCTACACCTTC. Protein sequence: CSAAGQPYGYTF.

This clonotype was detected many times. The chain recombines TRBV5-5 with TRBJ1-4; D is undetermined. V was pared by 0 bases and J by 10 bases, with 4 bases between. In germline, CDR1 is SGHKS, CDR2 YYEKEE (reference sequence). This CDR3 contains 11 residues. CDR3 DNA sequence: TGTGCCAGCAGCTTGGAGCTAAAACTGTTTTTT. It encodes CASSLELKLFF.

This clonotype was observed many times. The chain carries TRBV4-2 and TRBJ2-1; 9 nucleotides agree with TRBD2. Germline CDR1 is LGHNA and CDR2 is YNFKEQ. The CDR3 has 15 residues. V shed 8 bases and J 2 bases; nucleotides not matched to a gene: 7. DNA for the CDR3: TGTGCCAGCTTAAGCGGGGGGACAACCTACAATGAGCAGTTCTTC. Amino acid sequence: CASLSGGTTYNEQFF.

V gene TRBV20-1 combines with J gene TRBJ1-1; the D gene is possibly TRBD1 (5 bases). CDR1 is DFQATT, CDR2 SNEGSKA, per germline (reference sequence). CDR3 length equals 15 residues. V lost 0 bases to trimming and J lost 5 bases, with 16 bases between them. CDR3: CSARDRFRGKTEAFF. Written as DNA, the CDR3 is TGCAGTGCTAGAGATCGCTTCCGGGGGAAAACTGAAGCTTTCTTT.

This clonotype showed up many times. This CDR3 reads CASSFQGLGYNEQFF. DNA for the CDR3: TGTGCCAGCAGCTTCCAGGGGCTTGGTTACAATGAGCAGTTCTTC. The chain recombines TRBV7-9 with TRBJ2-1; D may be TRBD1 (6 bases). In germline, CDR1 is SEHNR, CDR2 FQNEAQ (reference sequence). V was shortened by 3 bases and J by 4 bases, with 13 bases between the two germline ends. The CDR3 spans 15 residues.

In its sample, this clonotype was seen many times. The chain couples TRBV6-5 to TRBJ1-6; 8 positions match TRBD1. J was trimmed by 6 bases and V by 6 bases; bases with no gene match: 7. CDR1 and CDR2 (germline): MNHEY, SVGAGI. The CDR3 is 15 residues long. The CDR3 region is CASRTGAGGNSPLHF. For the CDR3, the DNA is TGTGCCAGCAGGACAGGGGCCGGGGGTAATTCACCCCTCCACTTT.